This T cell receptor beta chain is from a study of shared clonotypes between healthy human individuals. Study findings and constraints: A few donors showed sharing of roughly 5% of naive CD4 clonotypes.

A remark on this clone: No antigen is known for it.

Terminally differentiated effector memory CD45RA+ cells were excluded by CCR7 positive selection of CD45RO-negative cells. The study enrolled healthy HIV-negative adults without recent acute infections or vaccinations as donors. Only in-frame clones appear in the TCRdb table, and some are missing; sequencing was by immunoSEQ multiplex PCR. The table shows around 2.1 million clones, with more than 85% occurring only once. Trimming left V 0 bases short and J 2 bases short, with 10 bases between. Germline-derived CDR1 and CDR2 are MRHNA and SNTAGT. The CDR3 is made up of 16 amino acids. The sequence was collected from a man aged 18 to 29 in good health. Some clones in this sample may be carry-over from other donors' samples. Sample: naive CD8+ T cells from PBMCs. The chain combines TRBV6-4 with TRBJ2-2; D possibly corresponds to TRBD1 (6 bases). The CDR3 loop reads CASSDSWTENTGELFF. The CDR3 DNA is TGTGCCAGCAGTGACTCCTGGACAGAAAACACCGGGGAGCTGTTTTTT.